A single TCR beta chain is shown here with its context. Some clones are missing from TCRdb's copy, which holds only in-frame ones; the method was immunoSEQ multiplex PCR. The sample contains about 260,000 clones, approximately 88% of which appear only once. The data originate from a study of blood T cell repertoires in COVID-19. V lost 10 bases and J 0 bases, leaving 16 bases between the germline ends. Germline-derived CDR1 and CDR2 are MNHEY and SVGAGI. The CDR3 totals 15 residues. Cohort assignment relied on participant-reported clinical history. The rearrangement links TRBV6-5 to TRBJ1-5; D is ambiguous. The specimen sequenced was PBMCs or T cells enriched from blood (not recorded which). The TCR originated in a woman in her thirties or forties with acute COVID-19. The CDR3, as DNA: TGTGCCACGCGTCACGACGGGAATAGCAATCAGCCCCAGCATTTT. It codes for CATRHDGNSNQPQHF.